These 6 T cell receptor beta chains were sequenced from one sample in a study of human T cells and chemical hapten exposure. TCRdb passed the RACE reads through MiXCR, listing each CDR3 protein once. The sample consists of 65,000 to 90,000 distinct CDR3 sequences, 5% to 8.5% of them appearing once. As for time point: patch test 2, 6 weeks after DPC sensitization. This sample's treatment: therapeutic diphenylcyclopropenone sensitization with weekly scalp DPC. Sequencing used whole blood, obtained in connection with sensitization to the hapten diphenylcyclopropenone (DPC). The receptors here all came from a woman in her twenties or thirties with alopecia areata. Some clones in this sample may be carry-over from other donors' samples.

The V call is TRBV5-6, the J call TRBJ1-1; D uncertain. The CDR3 runs 15 residues. The germline V and J ends were trimmed by 0 bases and 1 base, with 10 bases remaining between them. The germline CDR1 and CDR2 sequences are SGHDT and YYEEEE. The DNA of the CDR3 is TGTGCCAGCAGCTTGGAACCCACAAAGAACACTGAAGCTTTCTTT. This codes for CASSLEPTKNTEAFF.

This clonotype was observed a handful of times. The V call is TRBV5-5, the J call TRBJ2-1, with 12 positions matching TRBD1. The V gene's germline CDR1 is SGHKS and CDR2 YYEKEE (reference sequence). J was trimmed by 9 bases and V by 4 bases; bases with no gene match: 5. CDR3 length equals 14 residues. The CDR3 DNA reads TGTGCCAGCAGCCCGGGACAGGGGGCAGGTGAGCAGTTCTTC. Protein: CASSPGQGAGEQFF.

This clonotype was observed many times. J is TRBJ1-5 and V is TRBV2, with D hard to call. The CDR3 loop spans 15 amino acids. CDR1 and CDR2 from the germline V gene are SNHLY and FYNNEI. With 1 base removed from V and 0 bases from J, the gap between germline ends came to 7 bases. The CDR3 nucleotides read TGTGCCAGCAGTGAAGGTGTGAGTAGCAATCAGCCCCAGCATTTT. Translation gives CASSEGVSSNQPQHF. The full variable domain, completed using reference TRBV2 and TRBJ1-5, is EPEVTQTPSHQVTQMGQEVILRCVPISNHLYFYWYRQILGQKVEFLVSFYNNEISEKSEIFDDQFSVERPDGSNFTLKIRSTKLEDSAMYFCASSEGVSSNQPQHFGDGTRLSIL.

At least ten counts were recorded for this clonotype. The chain joins TRBV6-5 to TRBJ1-1; no clear D gene. The CDR3 runs 15 residues. In germline, CDR1 is MNHEY, CDR2 SVGAGI. Trimming pared 2 bases from V and 2 bases from J, leaving 12 bases between. The CDR3, as DNA: TGTGCCAGCAGTTACGCTGGGGTAGGAAACACTGAAGCTTTCTTT. It codes for CASSYAGVGNTEAFF.

This clonotype has more than one count but fewer than ten. The chain combines TRBV6-5 with TRBJ1-2; D is unresolved. The V gene lost 2 bases and the J gene lost 8 bases, with 9 bases spanning the gap. The CDR3 length is 12 residues. The germline V gene encodes CDR1 MNHEY and CDR2 SVGAGI. The CDR3 is CASSYPSGGYTF. CDR3 nucleotides: TGTGCCAGCAGTTACCCTTCCGGCGGCTACACCTTC.

CDR3 DNA sequence: TGTGCCAGCAGCTTAGCGAGGACAGGGAGTGAGTTCTTC. Residues: CASSLARTGSEFF. This sequence joins TRBV7-9 and TRBJ2-1; 8 bases match TRBD1. In germline, CDR1 is SEHNR, CDR2 FQNEAQ (reference sequence). This CDR3 has 13 residues. The junction had 6 bases not matched to a gene; V was cut back by 0 bases and J by 14 bases.